What follows are 30 T cell receptor beta chains derived from one specimen sequenced in a study of T cells after yellow fever vaccination. A single record per CDR3 protein comes from TCRdb applying MiXCR to the 5' RACE reads. The profile shows about 350,000 distinct CDR3 sequences, around 10% of them singletons. This material consisted of PBMCs, taken on the day of the first yellow fever vaccination. The receptor set was obtained from a young man who received the YFV17D yellow fever vaccine.

This clonotype was observed a few times. V and J are TRBV7-8 and TRBJ1-5, with D tentatively TRBD1 (5 bases). CDR3 size: 15 residues. In germline, CDR1 is SGHVS, CDR2 FQNEAQ. V was clipped by 1 base and J by 4 bases, with 11 bases between them. The CDR3 DNA reads as TGTGCCAGCAGCTTAGAAAGGGGCTTAAATCAGCCCCAGCATTTT. Translating it yields CASSLERGLNQPQHF.

The V and J genes are TRBV18 and TRBJ2-3, with 9 positions matching TRBD1. Per germline, CDR1 KGHSH and CDR2 LQKENI. After removal of 1 base from V and 2 bases from J, the junction contained 4 bases not matched to a gene. CDR3 length: 16 amino acids. The CDR3 DNA is TGTGCCAGCTCACCACTGGGACAGGGCATCACAGATACGCAGTATTTT. This encodes CASSPLGQGITDTQYF.

The chain couples TRBV5-1 to TRBJ2-7, with 7 bases lining up with TRBD2. Germline-derived CDR1 and CDR2 are SGHRS and YFSETQ. The CDR3 runs to 15 residues. Trimming cost V 0 bases and J 4 bases; bases outside gene matches: 7. CDR3: CASSLGTGGPYEQYF. The CDR3 nucleotides read TGCGCCAGCAGCTTGGGGACGGGGGGTCCGTACGAGCAGTACTTC.

The chain has TRBV5-5 and TRBJ2-2, with a tentative D call TRBD2 (5 bases). This CDR3 is 17 amino acids long. Per the germline V gene, CDR1 is SGHKS and CDR2 is YYEKEE (reference sequence). V was trimmed by 0 bases and J by 4 bases, leaving 16 bases between them. The CDR3 DNA follows: TGTGCCAGCAGCTTGGTAACTAGTGGCAGCAGCACCGGGGAGCTGTTTTTT. This encodes CASSLVTSGSSTGELFF.

The chain links TRBV3-1 to TRBJ2-3, with 8 bases that match TRBD2. Germline assignment: CDR1 LGHDT and CDR2 YNNKEL (reference sequence). With 3 bases clipped from V and 2 bases from J, the junction kept 10 bases outside the gene matches. CDR3 length: 17 residues. The CDR3, as DNA: TGTGCCAGCAGCCAGCTTAAAGCGGGGGTTTTCACAGATACGCAGTATTTT. The encoded protein is CASSQLKAGVFTDTQYF.

The table lists this clonotype with a few counts. The chain joins TRBV6-1 to TRBJ1-1; D remains unclear. The length of the CDR3 is 13 residues. V was cut by 5 bases and J by 5 bases, with 12 bases left in between. The V gene's germline CDR1 is MNHNS and CDR2 SASEGT. The chain's CDR3 is CASSQGLSTEAFF. CDR3 DNA: TGTGCCAGCAGTCAAGGCTTGAGTACTGAAGCTTTCTTT.

This clonotype was seen a few times. V usage is TRBV20-1 and J usage is TRBJ1-4, with 7 bases that match TRBD1. The CDR3 is 13 residues long. Germline V gene data show CDR1 as DFQATT and CDR2 as SNEGSKA (reference sequence). V gave up 6 bases and J gave up 6 bases; unmatched junction bases: 7. In DNA form, the CDR3 reads TGCAGTGCCATTCCTGGGACAGATGAAAAACTGTTTTTT. It yields the protein CSAIPGTDEKLFF.

Only a few counts were recorded for this clonotype. This rearrangement joins TRBV6-5 to TRBJ1-3; D gene uncertain. This CDR3 region has 12 residues. Trimming removed 10 bases at V and 0 bases at J, with 7 bases between. CDR1 and CDR2 (germline): MNHEY, SVGAGI. CDR3 protein: CATESSGNTIYF. In DNA form, the CDR3 reads TGTGCCACCGAAAGCTCTGGAAACACCATATATTTT.

The rearrangement joins TRBV5-1 to TRBJ2-1, with D perhaps TRBD2 (6 bases). V was cut by 7 bases and J by 6 bases, with 11 bases left in between. The CDR3 length is 12 residues. Germline-derived CDR1 and CDR2 are SGHRS and YFSETQ. CDR3 nucleotides: TGCGCCAGCTGTCTAGCGAGCAATGAGCAGTTCTTC. It yields the protein CASCLASNEQFF. Using reference TRBV5-1 and TRBJ2-1 for the parts outside the CDR3, the full variable domain is KAGVTQTPRYLIKTRGQQVTLSCSPISGHRSVSWYQQTPGQGLQFLFEYFSETQRNKGNFPGRFSGRQFSNSRSEMNVSTLELGDSALYLCASCLASNEQFFGPGTRLTVL.

The rearrangement joins TRBV6-1 to TRBJ2-2, with 9 bases that match TRBD1. With 7 bases clipped from V and 4 bases from J, the junction kept 4 bases outside the gene matches. The CDR3 is made up of 14 amino acids. Germline-derived CDR1 and CDR2 are MNHNS and SASEGT. CDR3 amino acids: CASKGQGFTGELFF. CDR3 DNA: TGTGCCAGCAAGGGACAGGGTTTCACCGGGGAGCTGTTTTTT.

The chain recombines TRBV12-3 or TRBV12-4 with TRBJ2-4; no clear D. The CDR3 loop spans 16 amino acids. Between the trimmed V and J ends, which lost 5 bases and 7 bases, there was a span of 21 bases. CDR3 coding DNA: TGTGCCAGCAGTCTACAACCCTTCGGACCTGGGAACATTCAGTACTTC. This gives the protein CASSLQPFGPGNIQYF.

This clonotype has a handful of counts. CDR3 residues: CASSPIGQGGTDTQYF. DNA for the CDR3: TGTGCCAGCAGTCCAATCGGACAGGGTGGCACAGATACGCAGTATTTT. J is TRBJ2-3 and V is TRBV27; TRBD1 matches at 8 bases. Germline-derived CDR1 and CDR2 are MNHEY and SMNVEV (reference sequence). The J segment lost 1 base and the V segment lost 5 bases, leaving 8 bases of the junction unmatched. The CDR3 contains 16 residues.

V is TRBV4-1 and J is TRBJ1-1; D is perhaps TRBD1 (6 bases). This CDR3 has 18 amino acids. Trimming took 1 base from V and 0 from J, leaving 18 bases between them. Germline loops: CDR1 MGHRA, CDR2 YSYEKL. The CDR3 sequence: CASSQVWGRPVMNTEAFF. The CDR3 DNA sequence: TGCGCCAGCAGCCAAGTTTGGGGGCGACCTGTCATGAACACTGAAGCTTTCTTT.

The rearrangement joins TRBV3-1 to TRBJ1-2, with a possible D match to TRBD1 (6 bases). The CDR3 loop spans 16 amino acids. V was pared by 0 bases and J by 0 bases, with 11 bases between. The germline gives CDR1 LGHDT, CDR2 YNNKEL (reference sequence). CDR3 bases: TGTGCCAGCAGCCAAGACCGGGGGGCAGCTAACTATGGCTACACCTTC. This codes for CASSQDRGAANYGYTF.

This chain links TRBV9 with TRBJ2-7, with 8 bases that match TRBD2. Germline V gene lookup returns CDR1 SGDLS and CDR2 YYNGEE. The CDR3 sequence is 15 residues long. V gave up 3 bases and J gave up 6 bases; unmatched junction bases: 11. This chain's CDR3 is CASSAGLGGAVEQYF. CDR3 DNA: TGTGCCAGCAGCGCCGGACTCGGGGGGGCCGTCGAGCAGTACTTC.

The V gene is TRBV3-1, the J gene TRBJ1-2; D is possibly TRBD1 (5 bases). CDR3 length: 16 residues. Trimming took 4 bases from V and 5 from J, leaving 20 bases between them. Germline CDR1 reads LGHDT; CDR2 reads YNNKEL (reference sequence). DNA of the CDR3: TGTGCCAGCAGCCCGAAACCGGGACGATCCCTTTATGGCTACACCTTC. Amino acids: CASSPKPGRSLYGYTF.

The chain recombines TRBV7-9 with TRBJ2-6, with 10 bases identical to TRBD1. Germline V gene data show CDR1 as SEHNR and CDR2 as FQNEAQ (reference sequence). CDR3 length equals 15 residues. V lost 9 bases and J lost 0; bases outside the gene matches: 2. The CDR3 spells CARGTGVSGANVLTF. CDR3 nucleotide sequence: TGTGCCAGAGGGACAGGGGTCTCTGGGGCCAACGTCCTGACTTTC.

This clonotype was counted only a few times. V usage is TRBV5-6 and J usage is TRBJ1-6; the D gene is possibly TRBD1 (6 bases). This CDR3 comprises 18 residues. V dropped 4 bases and J dropped 3 bases, with 20 bases sitting between them. The V gene's germline CDR1 is SGHDT and CDR2 YYEEEE. CDR3 nucleotide sequence: TGTGCCAGCAGCAGAGTCTACCCACAGGGAAACTATAATTCACCCCTCCACTTT. As protein: CASSRVYPQGNYNSPLHF.

This chain uses TRBV24-1 with TRBJ2-2; D gene ambiguous. The V and J ends lost 10 bases and 5 bases respectively, with 16 bases between them. CDR3 length: 14 amino acids. Germline V gene sequence: CDR1 KGHDR, CDR2 SFDVKD. The CDR3 is CATQHNTGTGELFF. CDR3 in DNA: TGTGCCACTCAGCATAACACCGGTACCGGGGAGCTGTTTTTT.

The rearrangement joins TRBV24-1 to TRBJ2-3; D is ambiguous. The CDR3 covers 15 residues. Germline V lookup: CDR1 KGHDR, CDR2 SFDVKD. Trimming pared 0 bases from V and 1 base from J, leaving 7 bases between. The CDR3 protein is CATSDLREGTDTQYF. The DNA for the CDR3 is TGTGCCACCAGTGATTTGAGAGAAGGCACAGATACGCAGTATTTT.

This clonotype was picked up a small number of times. The chain employs TRBV14 and TRBJ2-6; the D gene is possibly TRBD2 (6 bases). CDR3 length: 16 amino acids. V was pared by 3 bases and J by 0 bases, with 9 bases between. The germline V gene encodes CDR1 SGHDN and CDR2 FVKESK. DNA for the CDR3: TGTGCCAGCAGCCAGGGACTGAGCTCTGGGGCCAACGTCCTGACTTTC. Translated: CASSQGLSSGANVLTF.

This clonotype was seen only a few times. The chain recombines TRBV29-1 with TRBJ2-5; D is unresolved. CDR3 length: 11 amino acids. Trimming took off 7 bases at V and 5 bases at J, with 11 bases between the two ends. CDR1 SQVTM and CDR2 ANQGSEA come from the germline V gene. The CDR3 loop reads CSAEVWETQYF. CDR3 DNA: TGCAGCGCCGAGGTCTGGGAGACCCAGTACTTC.

This clonotype was observed a few times. This chain's CDR3 is CASRHTKTPEQYF. DNA of the CDR3: TGTGCCAGCAGACACACTAAGACCCCCGAGCAGTACTTC. The rearrangement uses TRBV28 and TRBJ2-7; D unclear. V lost 6 bases, J lost 6 bases, and 15 bases lay in between. The CDR3 spans 13 residues. Germline V CDR1 and CDR2: MDHEN, SYDVKM.

V usage is TRBV18 and J usage is TRBJ1-1, with 8 bases lining up with TRBD1. This CDR3 has 14 residues. CDR1 and CDR2 (germline): KGHSH, LQKENI. V lost 6 bases, J lost 4 bases, and 7 bases stayed unmatched. CDR3 residues: CASSRRGLGTEAFF. The CDR3 DNA is TGTGCCAGCTCGCGCAGGGGGCTAGGCACTGAAGCTTTCTTT.

This clonotype came up many times. V is TRBV12-3 or TRBV12-4 and J is TRBJ1-4; D is ambiguous. Trimming removed 5 bases at V and 1 base at J, with 8 bases between. The CDR3 runs 14 residues. The CDR3 loop is CASSEKRTNEKLFF. CDR3 coding DNA: TGTGCCAGCAGTGAAAAAAGAACTAATGAAAAACTGTTTTTT.

This clonotype occurred many times. The rearrangement joins TRBV4-3 to TRBJ2-6; D call uncertain. The CDR3 has 18 residues. V gave up 0 bases and J gave up 0 bases, with 12 bases separating them. Germline-derived CDR1 and CDR2 are LGHNA and YSLEER. Written as DNA, the CDR3 is TGCGCCAGCAGCCAAGAAGAGACGCACATCTCTGGGGCCAACGTCCTGACTTTC. Protein product: CASSQEETHISGANVLTF.

The chain uses TRBV28 and TRBJ2-3, with D hard to call. V was clipped by 9 bases and J by 2 bases, with 12 bases between them. Looked up from germline, CDR1 is MDHEN and CDR2 is SYDVKM. The CDR3 contains 13 residues. The CDR3 coding sequence is TGTGCCAGTATGGCTCCCTACACAGATACGCAGTATTTT. This codes for CASMAPYTDTQYF.

This clonotype was picked up many times. The CDR3 loop reads CASTNRGMVERTYEQYV. The CDR3 DNA is TGTGCCAGTACCAATCGAGGTATGGTGGAAAGGACCTACGAGCAGTACGTC. This rearrangement joins TRBV19 to TRBJ2-7; unclear D gene. V was trimmed by 7 bases and J by 2 bases, leaving 24 bases between them. Germline V gene sequence: CDR1 LNHDA, CDR2 SQIVND (reference sequence). The CDR3 length is 17 residues.

The chain links TRBV4-1 to TRBJ1-1, with TRBD1 identical over 7 bases. Germline loops: CDR1 MGHRA, CDR2 YSYEKL. Losses at the gene ends were 1 base for V and 0 bases for J; bases not matched to a gene: 5. The CDR3 has 16 amino acids. CDR3 sequence reads: CASSQGTGQMNTEAFF. As DNA, the CDR3 is TGCGCCAGCAGCCAAGGGACAGGACAAATGAACACTGAAGCTTTCTTT.

With regard to this clonotype: This may come from a read error, since a much larger clone is one base off. V gene TRBV6-5 combines with J gene TRBJ1-5; D gene uncertain. The CDR3 has 13 residues. Trimming took off 3 bases at V and 7 bases at J, with 10 bases between the two ends. Germline V gives CDR1 MNHEY, CDR2 SVGAGI. The DNA for the CDR3 is TGTGCCAGCAGTTATCTGAGGAACCAGCCCCAGCATTTT. Amino acids: CASSYLRNQPQHF.